These 20 T cell receptor beta chains share one sample of origin, sequenced in a study of radiotherapy plus CTLA-4 blockade in lung cancer (dated by TCRdb to the late 2010s). The library was produced with the immunoSEQ multiplex PCR assay. TCRdb took over this immuneACCESS table, retaining in-frame rearrangements with V and J assigned. Such tables are incomplete; in checked studies, under half of the missing clones stem from an unresolved V gene, and the remainder is unexplained. Counted in this sample were 25,000 to 30,000 clones; over 70% of them appeared once. The ten largest clonotypes hold around 24% of the sample. Material: peripheral blood, obtained from a patient treated with radiotherapy plus ipilimumab. The receptor source for this set is a human donor with non-small cell lung cancer that progressed on radiotherapy plus ipilimumab.

V gene TRBV19 combines with J gene TRBJ1-5; 8 bases match TRBD1. CDR1 and CDR2 from the germline V gene are LNHDA and SQIVND (reference sequence). This CDR3 contains 14 residues. V was clipped by 7 bases and J by 0 bases; unmatched bases: 2. CDR3 nucleotide sequence: TGTGCCAGTAAAGGACAGGGTAGCAATCAGCCCCAGCATTTT. Protein sequence: CASKGQGSNQPQHF.

This clone has just one count. The CDR3 here is CASSPTGQVSYEQYF. The CDR3 DNA is TGTGCCAGCTCACCAACGGGACAGGTGTCCTACGAGCAGTACTTC. This chain links TRBV18 with TRBJ2-7; TRBD1 matches 8 bases. Germline V gives CDR1 KGHSH, CDR2 LQKENI. J lost 1 base, V lost 2 bases, and 4 bases had no gene match. The CDR3 spans 15 residues.

This chain links TRBV5-1 with TRBJ2-1, with 8 bases aligning to TRBD2. The CDR3 length is 15 residues. The germline V gene has CDR1 SGHRS and CDR2 YFSETQ. J gave up 5 bases and V 0 bases, and 4 bases lay outside the gene matches. In nucleotides, the CDR3 is TGCGCCAGCAGCTTGGTAGCGGGGTACAACAATGAGCAGTTCTTC. Translated, it gives CASSLVAGYNNEQFF.

This clone was detected only once. The chain joins TRBV11-2 to TRBJ2-7; 7 nucleotides match TRBD1. This CDR3 is built from 16 residues. Unmatched junction bases numbered 6, after V lost 1 base and J lost 0 bases. From germline, CDR1 is SGHAT and CDR2 FQNNGV. CDR3 DNA: TGTGCCAGCAGCTTAGTGGGGACAGTTCTCTCCTACGAGCAGTACTTC. As protein: CASSLVGTVLSYEQYF. Full variable domain (missing parts from reference TRBV11-2 and TRBJ2-7): EAGVAQSPRYKIIEKRQSVAFWCNPISGHATLYWYQQILGQGPKLLIQFQNNGVVDDSQLPKDRFSAERLKGVDSTLKIQPAKLEDSAVYLCASSLVGTVLSYEQYFGPGTRLTVT.

This chain joins TRBV5-1 and TRBJ2-1, with 7 bases identical to TRBD1. V lost 3 bases and J lost 1; bases outside the gene matches: 10. Germline V gene sequence: CDR1 SGHRS, CDR2 YFSETQ. This CDR3 has 17 residues. CDR3 coding DNA: TGCGCCAGCAGCTCCGGACAGGTTACTAGGTCCTACAATGAGCAGTTCTTC. Its translation: CASSSGQVTRSYNEQFF.

This clone was detected only once. The V and J genes are TRBV6-5 and TRBJ1-5; D is undetermined. CDR1 MNHEY and CDR2 SVGAGI come from the germline V gene. The CDR3 sequence is 13 residues long. V was shortened by 5 bases and J by 6 bases, with 11 bases between the two germline ends. This chain's CDR3 is CASSEEWGQPQHF. In DNA, the CDR3 is TGTGCCAGCAGTGAGGAGTGGGGTCAGCCCCAGCATTTT.

The chain couples TRBV15 to TRBJ2-2, with unresolved D. V lost 5 bases, J lost 8 bases, and 18 bases lay in between. From germline, CDR1 is LNHNV and CDR2 YYDKDF (reference sequence). The CDR3 consists of 15 residues. Here the CDR3 DNA reads TGTGCCACCAGCGCAGAGCGTGCAGGCGAAGGGGAGCTGTTTTTT. It encodes CATSAERAGEGELFF.

The chain recombines TRBV7-9 with TRBJ1-1; no clear D gene. The CDR3 covers 15 residues. Between the trimmed V and J ends, which lost 1 base and 1 base, there was a span of 10 bases. Germline assignment: CDR1 SEHNR and CDR2 FQNEAQ (reference sequence). The CDR3 DNA reads as TGTGCCAGCAGCTTAGGGGGTAGTTGGAACACTGAAGCTTTCTTT. Encoded protein: CASSLGGSWNTEAFF.

This clone occurred a few times. Other DNA variants within this sample encode the same CDR3. The CDR3 nucleotides read TGTGCCAGTAGTATAGGAGCGGGTAGCTCCTACGAGCAGTACTTC. This gives the protein CASSIGAGSSYEQYF. The chain carries TRBV19 and TRBJ2-7; maybe TRBD2 (6 bases). CDR3 length: 15 residues. V was trimmed by 1 base and J by 0 bases, leaving 10 bases between them. Germline lookup yields CDR1 LNHDA and CDR2 SQIVND (reference sequence).

This clone was observed a single time. V gene TRBV7-6 combines with J gene TRBJ2-1; D unclear. Deletions cut 3 bases from V and 0 bases from J, with 9 bases between. This CDR3 spans 15 amino acids. The germline V gene has CDR1 SGHVS and CDR2 FNYEAQ. The CDR3 DNA follows: TGTGCCAGCAGCTTGACCGTTAGCTCCTACAATGAGCAGTTCTTC. As protein: CASSLTVSSYNEQFF.

The rearrangement uses TRBV28 and TRBJ1-1; the match to TRBD1 covers 8 bases. Per the germline V gene, CDR1 is MDHEN and CDR2 is SYDVKM. This CDR3 has 13 amino acids. V was pared by 6 bases and J by 10 bases, with 10 bases of the junction left unmatched. CDR3: CASSLTGTGSAFF. The DNA for the CDR3 is TGTGCCAGCAGCCTTACCGGGACAGGCTCAGCTTTCTTT.

The chain combines TRBV9 with TRBJ2-1; 9 nucleotides agree with TRBD1. With 0 bases clipped from V and 4 bases from J, the junction kept 2 bases outside the gene matches. This CDR3 region has 15 residues. Per the germline V gene, CDR1 is SGDLS and CDR2 is YYNGEE. CDR3 amino acids: CASSVAGTGYNEQFF. The CDR3 DNA sequence: TGTGCCAGCAGCGTAGCCGGGACAGGGTACAATGAGCAGTTCTTC. Full variable domain (remainder filled in from reference TRBV9 and TRBJ2-1): DSGVTQTPKHLITATGQRVTLRCSPRSGDLSVYWYQQSLDQGLQFLIQYYNGEERAKGNILERFSAQQFPDLHSELNLSSLELGDSALYFCASSVAGTGYNEQFFGPGTRLTVL.

The V call is TRBV5-5, the J call TRBJ2-7; tentative D call: TRBD1 (6 bases). V was shortened by 5 bases and J by 4 bases, with 16 bases between the two germline ends. The CDR3 runs to 14 residues. CDR1 and CDR2 from the germline V gene are SGHKS and YYEKEE (reference sequence). The CDR3 nucleotides read TGTGCCAGCAGTTCCGGGACAAATCTTTACGAGCAGTACTTC. It codes for CASSSGTNLYEQYF.

V and J are TRBV28 and TRBJ2-3; 7 nucleotides align to TRBD1. The CDR3 is 16 amino acids. The V gene's germline CDR1 is MDHEN and CDR2 SYDVKM. J lost 3 bases, V lost 4 bases, and 10 bases had no gene match. The CDR3 DNA reads TGTGCCAGCAGTTCCGATACGGGACAGCTAACAGATACGCAGTATTTT. It encodes CASSSDTGQLTDTQYF.

The chain recombines TRBV5-6 with TRBJ1-2, with TRBD1 matching 10 bases. After removal of 0 bases from V and 2 bases from J, the junction contained 7 bases not matched to a gene. There are 17 residues in the CDR3. The germline gives CDR1 SGHDT, CDR2 YYEEEE. The CDR3 loop reads CASSLGTGGNRNYGYTF. The DNA for the CDR3 is TGTGCCAGCAGCTTGGGGACAGGGGGGAACCGGAACTATGGCTACACCTTC.

CDR3 protein: CASSPRQGLGEAFF. CDR3 DNA: TGTGCCAGCAGCCCCCGTCAGGGGCTGGGGGAAGCTTTCTTT. The chain recombines TRBV7-2 with TRBJ1-1; weak D call: TRBD1 (6 bases). Germline lookup yields CDR1 SGHTA and CDR2 FQGNSA. The V and J ends lost 5 bases and 8 bases respectively, with 18 bases between them. The length of the CDR3 is 14 residues.

The chain is built from TRBV15 and TRBJ2-7; possibly TRBD2 for D (5 bases). This CDR3 has 13 residues. V gave up 8 bases and J gave up 0 bases, with 11 bases separating them. Germline CDR1 reads LNHNV; CDR2 reads YYDKDF (reference sequence). The CDR3 DNA reads as TGTGCCACCGGGGATGGGAGCTCCTACGAGCAGTACTTC. This codes for CATGDGSSYEQYF.

This rearrangement joins TRBV2 to TRBJ2-3; 10 bases map to TRBD2. This CDR3 spans 18 amino acids. The V segment lost 1 base and the J segment 1 base; nucleotides outside the gene matches: 8. Germline V lookup: CDR1 SNHLY, CDR2 FYNNEI. In nucleotides, the CDR3 is TGTGCCAGCAGTGAAGGTCGGCTAGCGGGGGTCCGCACAGATACGCAGTATTTT. This encodes CASSEGRLAGVRTDTQYF. Together with reference TRBV2 and TRBJ2-3, the CDR3 gives the full variable domain: EPEVTQTPSHQVTQMGQEVILRCVPISNHLYFYWYRQILGQKVEFLVSFYNNEISEKSEIFDDQFSVERPDGSNFTLKIRSTKLEDSAMYFCASSEGRLAGVRTDTQYFGPGTRLTVL.

This chain connects TRBV4-2 to TRBJ1-3; D is perhaps TRBD1 (5 bases). The CDR3 is 15 residues long. Trimming shortened V by 0 bases and J by 7 bases, and 13 bases separated the two germline ends. Per germline, CDR1 LGHNA and CDR2 YNFKEQ. The CDR3 is CASSQDGGLGNTIYF. DNA for the CDR3: TGTGCCAGCAGCCAAGATGGGGGTTTAGGCAACACCATATATTTT.

The chain employs TRBV9 and TRBJ2-7; maybe TRBD1 (5 bases). This CDR3 spans 15 amino acids. Germline V gives CDR1 SGDLS, CDR2 YYNGEE. Trimming cost V 4 bases and J 6 bases, with 20 bases left between them. The CDR3 is CASSPAPGAGLEQYF. The CDR3 DNA reads TGTGCCAGCAGCCCAGCCCCCGGCGCAGGGCTCGAGCAGTACTTC.